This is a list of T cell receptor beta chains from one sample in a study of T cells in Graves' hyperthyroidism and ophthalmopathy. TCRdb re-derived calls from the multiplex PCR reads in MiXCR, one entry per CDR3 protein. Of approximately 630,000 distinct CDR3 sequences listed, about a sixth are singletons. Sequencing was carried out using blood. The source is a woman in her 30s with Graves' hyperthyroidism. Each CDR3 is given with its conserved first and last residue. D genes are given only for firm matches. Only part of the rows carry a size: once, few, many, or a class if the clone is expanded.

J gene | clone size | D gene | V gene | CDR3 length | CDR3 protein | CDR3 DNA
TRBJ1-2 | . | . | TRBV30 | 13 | CAWSPTGEGGYTF | TGTGCCTGGAGTCCGACAGGAGAGGGAGGCTACACCTTC
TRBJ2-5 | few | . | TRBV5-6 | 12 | CASGQEQETQYF | TGTGCCAGCGGCCAGGAACAAGAGACCCAGTACTTC
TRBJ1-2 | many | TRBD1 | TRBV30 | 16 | CARDPGTGGVTYGYTF | TGTGCCCGTGATCCCGGGACAGGGGGAGTGACCTATGGCTACACCTTC
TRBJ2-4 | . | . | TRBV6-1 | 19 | CASSLLGDQFQPAKNIQYF | TGTGCCAGCAGTCTGCTTGGGGACCAATTCCAGCCAGCCAAAAACATTCAGTACTTC
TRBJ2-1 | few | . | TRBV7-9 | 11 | CASSSAQEQFF | TGTGCCAGCAGCTCGGCCCAAGAGCAGTTCTTC
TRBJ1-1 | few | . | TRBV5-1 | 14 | CASSDWGQNTEAFF | TGCGCCAGCAGCGACTGGGGACAGAACACTGAAGCTTTCTTT
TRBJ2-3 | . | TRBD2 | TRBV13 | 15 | CASSLGPSGTDTQYF | TGTGCCAGCAGCTTAGGGCCTAGCGGGACAGATACGCAGTATTTT
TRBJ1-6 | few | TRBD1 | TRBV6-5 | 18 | CASSYSRTGSSYNSPLHF | TGTGCCAGCAGTTACTCCCGGACAGGGAGCTCCTATAATTCACCCCTCCACTTT
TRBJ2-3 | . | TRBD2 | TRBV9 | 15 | CASSVEGAGEDTQYF | TGTGCCAGCAGCGTAGAAGGGGCGGGAGAGGATACGCAGTATTTT
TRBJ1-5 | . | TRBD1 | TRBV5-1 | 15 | CASSETGVSNQPQHF | TGCGCCAGCTCAGAAACAGGGGTTAGCAATCAGCCCCAGCATTTT
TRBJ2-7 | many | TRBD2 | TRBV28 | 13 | CASSRDYRGEQYF | TGTGCCAGCAGTCGGGACTACCGAGGAGAGCAGTACTTC
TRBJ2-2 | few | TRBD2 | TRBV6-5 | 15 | CASLLAGTNTGELFF | TGTGCCAGTTTACTAGCGGGGACGAACACCGGGGAGCTGTTTTTT
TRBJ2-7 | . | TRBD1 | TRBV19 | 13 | CASKQGTRNEQYF | TGTGCCAGCAAACAGGGGACGAGAAACGAGCAGTACTTC